This TCR beta chain was observed in a study of T cells in Graves' hyperthyroidism and ophthalmopathy. This clonotype was counted many times. V lost 4 bases, J lost 10 bases, and 14 bases lay in between. The CDR3 consists of 12 residues. CDR1 SGHRS and CDR2 YFSETQ come from the germline V gene. The source material, RNA transcripts, was used to amplify TCR beta CDR3 regions. The HTBI primer set was used in a first-round RT-PCR of the TCR CDR3. A single record per CDR3 protein comes from TCRdb applying MiXCR to the multiplex PCR reads. The sample contains a few hundred thousand distinct CDR3 sequences, roughly 23% of which appear only once.

The TCR comes from a woman aged 45-60 years with Graves' hyperthyroidism. This chain links TRBV5-1 with TRBJ1-1; possibly TRBD1 for D (5 bases). Material for sequencing was blood. The CDR3 is CASSPGTWGAFF. For the CDR3, the DNA is TGCGCCAGCAGCCCGGGGACCTGGGGAGCTTTCTTT.